This T cell receptor beta chain emerged from a study of shared clonotypes between healthy human individuals. Study-wide results and caveats: Larger richness was generally estimated for naive than memory subsets. Donors were few, which limited the genetic and exposure-history diversity represented.

Trimming at V came to 6 bases and at J to 4 bases, leaving 13 bases not matched to a gene. This CDR3 has 17 residues. CDR1 and CDR2 (germline): MGHDK, SYGVNS. Sequencing was at deep level. The data were produced by immunoSEQ multiplex PCR, yet TCRdb's version contains in-frame clones alone and is incomplete. Of 2,500,000 or so clones in the sample, 92% were seen once. With respect to this clone: What it binds is not known.

All donors were Caucasian adults living in Nashville, Tennessee. The chain combines TRBV25-1 with TRBJ2-5, with 11 bases matching TRBD2. Sequenced: naive CD4+ T cells from PBMCs. Subset denoted: CD45RA+ positively selected. The origin of this receptor is a man aged 18 to 29 in good health. Some clones in this sample may be carry-over from other donors' samples. The CDR3 loop is CASSPRLAGLLGETQYF. CDR3 bases: TGTGCCAGCAGCCCAAGACTAGCGGGACTTCTAGGAGAGACCCAGTACTTC.